This is a list of T cell receptor beta chains from one sample in a study of blood T cell repertoires in COVID-19. Method: immunoSEQ multiplex PCR; TCRdb's copy keeps in-frame clones and lacks some. Here the sample spans 200,000 to 250,000 clones, 84% being singletons. The sample was peripheral blood. These receptors were obtained from a man aged 50 to 59 with acute or convalescent COVID-19. Each CDR3 is given with its conserved first and last residue. The D gene is left open where the match is weak. Clone size is not always given. Where it is, it says once, few, many or a class for expanded clones.

TRBJ2-1	-	TRBV5-1	TRBD2	CASSSPRTSGSYEQFF	TGCGCCAGCAGCTCACCCCGGACTAGCGGGAGCTATGAGCAGTTCTTC
TRBJ2-7	-	TRBV18	TRBD2	CASSPKSGSVSYEQYF	TGTGCCAGCTCACCAAAAAGCGGGAGCGTAAGTTACGAGCAGTACTTC
TRBJ2-2	few	TRBV5-1	TRBD2	CASSFPAGPGELFF	TGCGCCAGCAGCTTCCCAGCGGGACCCGGGGAGCTGTTTTTT
TRBJ1-2	many	TRBV4-1	TRBD1	CASSRGDSRDNYGYTF	TGCGCCAGCAGCCGAGGGGACAGCCGAGATAACTATGGCTACACCTTC
TRBJ1-1	-	TRBV30	TRBD1	CAWSVQGDTEAFF	TGTGCCTGGAGTGTACAGGGGGACACTGAAGCTTTCTTT
TRBJ2-3	-	TRBV5-8	-	CASSPGQNTDTQYF	TGTGCCAGCAGCCCCGGACAGAACACAGATACGCAGTATTTT
TRBJ1-6	once	TRBV19	TRBD1	CASSELHRGLFNSPLHF	TGTGCCAGTAGTGAGCTCCACAGGGGGCTTTTTAATTCACCCCTCCACTTT
TRBJ1-5	-	TRBV5-1	-	CASSPIGGGTQPQHF	TGCGCCAGCAGCCCCATCGGGGGGGGCACTCAGCCCCAGCATTTT
TRBJ1-2	-	TRBV28	-	CASKGSGREGYGYTF	TGTGCCAGCAAGGGCTCGGGCAGGGAAGGCTATGGCTACACCTTC
TRBJ1-2	-	TRBV5-1	-	CASSVTADYGYTF	TGCGCCAGCAGCGTTACGGCGGACTATGGCTACACCTTC
TRBJ1-2	few	TRBV5-4	TRBD1	CASSRDRNYGYTF	TGTGCCAGCAGCAGGGACAGAAACTATGGCTACACCTTC
TRBJ1-2	-	TRBV29-1	TRBD1	CSVLRDRGPMGYTF	TGCAGCGTTCTCCGGGACAGGGGCCCTATGGGCTACACCTTC
TRBJ1-6	-	TRBV3-1/TRBV3-2	-	CASSQASGGARNSPLHF	TGTGCCAGCAGCCAAGCTTCTGGGGGCGCGAGAAATTCACCCCTCCACTTT
TRBJ2-1	few	TRBV9	TRBD2	CASSPPAFSTSGGTSYNEQFF	TGTGCCAGCAGCCCCCCCGCCTTCTCGACTAGCGGGGGTACCTCCTACAATGAGCAGTTCTTC
TRBJ2-7	once	TRBV6-5	-	CASSPGHQIYEQYF	TGTGCCAGCAGCCCGGGACACCAGATTTACGAGCAGTACTTC
TRBJ2-1	-	TRBV30	TRBD1	CAWSGRDRGPSSYNEQFF	TGTGCCTGGAGCGGCCGGGACAGGGGCCCTAGCTCCTACAATGAGCAGTTCTTC
TRBJ2-2	-	TRBV11-2	TRBD1	CASSPRTGANTGELFF	TGTGCCAGCAGCCCGCGGACAGGCGCGAACACCGGGGAGCTGTTTTTT
TRBJ1-5	-	TRBV6-5	-	CASSFWEGAQHF	TGTGCCAGCAGTTTCTGGGAGGGGGCCCAGCATTTT
TRBJ2-7	-	TRBV10-3	-	CAISDRAEQYF	TGTGCCATCAGTGACAGGGCCGAGCAGTACTTC
TRBJ1-1	-	TRBV30	-	CAWSVPRGWVPEAFF	TGTGCCTGGAGTGTACCCCGGGGGTGGGTCCCTGAAGCTTTCTTT
TRBJ2-7	once	TRBV18	-	CASSPGLTYEQYF	TGTGCCAGCTCACCAGGCCTTACCTACGAGCAGTACTTC
TRBJ2-1	-	TRBV9	-	CASSVLSGPEQFF	TGTGCCAGCAGCGTATTGAGCGGTCCCGAGCAGTTCTTC
TRBJ1-2	-	TRBV11-3	-	CASSSGSYGYTF	TGTGCCAGCAGCTCAGGGTCCTATGGCTACACCTTC
TRBJ1-4	once	TRBV5-8	-	CASSLSPQKLGKLFF	TGTGCCAGCAGCTTGTCCCCCCAGAAGCTCGGGAAACTGTTTTTT